One sample yielded the 30 T cell receptor beta chains listed below, sequenced in a study of blood T cell repertoires in COVID-19. Some clones are missing from TCRdb's copy, which holds only in-frame ones; the method was immunoSEQ multiplex PCR. This repertoire shows approximately 65,000 clones, about 81% found once; its top ten account for 15% to 19%. Sequenced sample: peripheral blood. All receptors come from a man of 80 years or more with acute or convalescent COVID-19.

V usage is TRBV9 and J usage is TRBJ2-2; D possibly corresponds to TRBD2 (6 bases). Germline loops: CDR1 SGDLS, CDR2 YYNGEE. Trimming shortened V by 0 bases and J by 7 bases, and 10 bases separated the two germline ends. CDR3 length: 14 residues. Here the CDR3 reads CASSVGGVNGELFF. For the CDR3, the DNA is TGTGCCAGCAGCGTAGGCGGGGTTAACGGGGAGCTGTTTTTT.

This clone was observed a single time. In DNA form, the CDR3 reads TGTGCCAGCAGAATCATGGCTAGCGGGAGGGTCGGGGAGCTGTTTTTT. Protein product: CASRIMASGRVGELFF. V usage is TRBV28 and J usage is TRBJ2-2; 12 bases align to TRBD2. V gave up 6 bases and J gave up 7 bases; unmatched junction bases: 9. This CDR3 has 16 amino acids. Germline V gene lookup returns CDR1 MDHEN and CDR2 SYDVKM.

This clone turned up a few times. The same CDR3 is also encoded by other DNA sequences in this sample. J is TRBJ1-5 and V is TRBV18, with TRBD1 matching over 7 bases. The CDR3 length is 14 residues. With V trimmed by 5 bases and J by 0 bases, 1 base remained unmatched. Germline V gives CDR1 KGHSH, CDR2 LQKENI. The CDR3 sequence is CASSGTASNQPQHF. CDR3 DNA: TGTGCCAGCTCAGGGACAGCTAGCAATCAGCCCCAGCATTTT.

The genes are TRBV19 and TRBJ2-2; no definite D call. The CDR3 is 14 amino acids. Germline assignment: CDR1 LNHDA and CDR2 SQIVND (reference sequence). V was shortened by 2 bases and J by 2 bases, with 6 bases between the two germline ends. The CDR3 sequence: CASSISRNTGELFF. As DNA, the CDR3 is TGTGCCAGTAGTATATCGAGAAACACCGGGGAGCTGTTTTTT.

This chain links TRBV5-1 with TRBJ2-2; TRBD2 matches at 8 bases. CDR3 length: 15 residues. The junction had 11 bases not matched to a gene; V was cut back by 7 bases and J by 6 bases. CDR1 and CDR2 from the germline V gene are SGHRS and YFSETQ. The CDR3 DNA reads TGCGCCAGCGCCCGGGGGGGGCCGGGGGCCGGGGAGCTGTTTTTT. Amino acids: CASARGGPGAGELFF.

This rearrangement joins TRBV4-2 to TRBJ2-7; 7 bases map to TRBD2. The CDR3 has 15 amino acids. Per germline, CDR1 LGHNA and CDR2 YNFKEQ. After removal of 1 base from V and 7 bases from J, the junction contained 10 bases not matched to a gene. CDR3 protein: CASSQGGGSPGEQYF. CDR3 nucleotide sequence: TGTGCCAGCAGCCAAGGGGGGGGAAGTCCCGGGGAGCAGTACTTC.

The J gene is TRBJ2-7, the V gene TRBV24-1; 8 bases match TRBD1. Per the germline V gene, CDR1 is KGHDR and CDR2 is SFDVKD. The length of the CDR3 is 15 residues. V lost 3 bases to trimming and J lost 3 bases; unmatched junction nucleotides: 6. The CDR3 nucleotides read TGTGCCACCAGTGATCCGGACAGGGAAGGCTACGAGCAGTACTTC. This gives the protein CATSDPDREGYEQYF.

The chain uses TRBV4-1 and TRBJ2-7, with 7 positions matching TRBD1. The V segment lost 3 bases and the J segment 2 bases; nucleotides outside the gene matches: 10. CDR3 length equals 16 residues. CDR1 MGHRA and CDR2 YSYEKL come from the germline V gene. In nucleotides, the CDR3 is TGCGCCAGCAGCCAGGCCTCTGACAGGGTGACCTACGAGCAGTACTTC. Protein product: CASSQASDRVTYEQYF.

The chain uses TRBV7-9 and TRBJ1-2; TRBD1 agrees at 7 bases. Trimming cost V 1 base and J 8 bases; bases outside gene matches: 4. The CDR3 has 13 residues. The germline CDR1 and CDR2 sequences are SEHNR and FQNEAQ (reference sequence). The CDR3 is CASSLEQGQGYTF. The CDR3 nucleotides are TGTGCCAGCAGCTTAGAACAGGGACAGGGCTACACCTTC. The full variable domain, completed using reference TRBV7-9 and TRBJ1-2, is DTGVSQNPRHKITKRGQNVTFRCDPISEHNRLYWYRQTLGQGPEFLTYFQNEAQLEKSRLLSDRFSAERPKGSFSTLEIQRTEQGDSAMYLCASSLEQGQGYTFGSGTRLTVV.

The CDR3 loop is CASSLVGTSGRQFF. CDR3 coding DNA: TGTGCCAGCAGCTTAGTAGGGACTAGCGGGAGGCAGTTCTTC. The chain couples TRBV7-6 to TRBJ2-1; 14 bases are shared with TRBD2. Trimming removed 1 base from V and 12 bases from J; junction bases left unmatched: 2. CDR3 length: 14 residues. The germline gives CDR1 SGHVS, CDR2 FNYEAQ.

The chain links TRBV11-2 to TRBJ1-2; 7 bases align to TRBD1. The length of the CDR3 is 12 residues. Germline V gene sequence: CDR1 SGHAT, CDR2 FQNNGV. V gave up 2 bases and J gave up 7 bases; unmatched junction bases: 1. CDR3 nucleotide sequence: TGTGCCAGCAGCTTAACAGGGGTTGGCTACACCTTC. This sequence encodes CASSLTGVGYTF.

The chain recombines TRBV28 with TRBJ1-1; no clear D. Germline CDR1 MDHEN, CDR2 SYDVKM. The ends were cut back, 3 bases at V and 1 base at J, with 6 bases in the middle. This CDR3 has 13 residues. DNA for the CDR3: TGTGCCAGCAGTTTTAGTGGGAACACTGAAGCTTTCTTT. Its protein product is CASSFSGNTEAFF.

This clone was seen a few times. The V call is TRBV7-9, the J call TRBJ1-2; 8 nucleotides agree with TRBD1. Germline V CDR1 and CDR2: SEHNR, FQNEAQ (reference sequence). The CDR3 loop spans 13 amino acids. With 5 bases clipped from V and 8 bases from J, the junction kept 7 bases outside the gene matches. The CDR3 here is CASSIGQGRGYTF. CDR3 nucleotide sequence: TGTGCCAGCAGCATTGGACAGGGCCGCGGCTACACCTTC.

CDR3 protein: CASSERVAGDSQYF. The CDR3 DNA sequence: TGTGCCAGCAGTGAACGGGTAGCGGGGGATTCCCAGTACTTC. J is TRBJ2-5 and V is TRBV2, with 9 bases lining up with TRBD2. Trimming at V came to 2 bases and at J to 9 bases, leaving 7 bases not matched to a gene. Germline values: CDR1 SNHLY, CDR2 FYNNEI. This CDR3 contains 14 residues.

V usage is TRBV24-1 and J usage is TRBJ1-2, with TRBD1 matching 8 bases. This CDR3 is 14 amino acids long. Trimming took 3 bases from V and 4 from J; bases not matched to a gene: 3. The V gene's germline CDR1 is KGHDR and CDR2 SFDVKD. DNA for the CDR3: TGTGCCACCAGTGATAGTGGACAGGGCTATGGCTACACCTTC. Protein: CATSDSGQGYGYTF.

This chain uses TRBV24-1 with TRBJ1-3; perhaps TRBD1 as D (5 bases). Germline CDR1 and CDR2: KGHDR and SFDVKD. CDR3 size: 16 residues. V was cut by 7 bases and J by 0 bases, with 15 bases left in between. CDR3 loop: CATRLGRTSSGNTIYF. CDR3 coding DNA: TGTGCCACCAGACTGGGACGGACTAGCTCTGGAAACACCATATATTTT.

This sequence joins TRBV7-9 and TRBJ2-3; 7 positions agree with TRBD2. Per germline, CDR1 SEHNR and CDR2 FQNEAQ (reference sequence). Trimming cost V 3 bases and J 4 bases; bases outside gene matches: 10. This CDR3 has 16 amino acids. The CDR3 nucleotides are TGTGCCAGCAGCTTCAGGACTGGGAGGGGTCCAGATACGCAGTATTTT. Protein product: CASSFRTGRGPDTQYF.

CDR3 sequence: CASSQDLGAGEKLFF. As DNA, the CDR3 is TGTGCCAGCAGCCAAGATTTGGGGGCGGGTGAAAAACTGTTTTTT. V and J are TRBV4-2 and TRBJ1-4; maybe TRBD1 (6 bases). Trimming took 0 bases from V and 7 from J, leaving 12 bases between them. CDR1 and CDR2 (germline): LGHNA, YNFKEQ. The CDR3 extends over 15 amino acids.

This chain uses TRBV10-1 with TRBJ2-7, with 10 nucleotides matching TRBD2. CDR1 WNHNN and CDR2 SYGVQD come from the germline V gene (reference sequence). The CDR3 runs to 14 residues. Trimming removed 7 bases from V and 3 bases from J; junction bases left unmatched: 6. The CDR3 protein is CASTPLAGDYEQYF. CDR3 nucleotide sequence: TGCGCCAGCACCCCGCTAGCGGGGGACTACGAGCAGTACTTC.

This chain joins TRBV7-2 and TRBJ1-1; possibly TRBD1 for D (5 bases). V was trimmed by 4 bases and J by 8 bases, leaving 14 bases between them. Germline loops: CDR1 SGHTA, CDR2 FQGNSA. The CDR3 loop spans 13 amino acids. The CDR3 is CASSSEMGGEAFF. DNA of the CDR3: TGTGCCAGCAGCTCCGAGATGGGGGGGGAAGCTTTCTTT.

This chain joins TRBV29-1 and TRBJ1-1; 9 nucleotides match TRBD1. With 6 bases clipped from V and 1 base from J, the junction kept 9 bases outside the gene matches. CDR1 and CDR2 (germline): SQVTM, ANQGSEA. This CDR3 has 15 residues. CDR3 DNA sequence: TGCAGCGTACCGGGACAGGGCGCCTCGAACACTGAAGCTTTCTTT. Protein: CSVPGQGASNTEAFF. Variable domain in full (rest from reference TRBV29-1 and TRBJ1-1): SAVISQKPSRDICQRGTSLTIQCQVDSQVTMMFWYRQQPGQSLTLIATANQGSEATYESGFVIDKFPISRPNLTFSTLTVSNMSPEDSSIYLCSVPGQGASNTEAFFGQGTRLTVV.

The chain uses TRBV5-4 and TRBJ2-5, with 8 bases that match TRBD1. Per the germline V gene, CDR1 is SGHNT and CDR2 is YYREEE (reference sequence). This CDR3 region has 15 residues. The ends lost 1 base at V and 1 base at J; junction bases unmatched: 3. CDR3 DNA sequence: TGTGCCAGCAGCTTGCCCACAGGGGGCCAAGAGACCCAGTACTTC. Its protein is CASSLPTGGQETQYF. Filled out from reference TRBV5-4 and TRBJ2-5, the complete variable domain reads ETGVTQSPTHLIKTRGQQVTLRCSSQSGHNTVSWYQQALGQGPQFIFQYYREEENGRGNFPPRFSGLQFPNYSSELNVNALELDDSALYLCASSLPTGGQETQYFGPGTRLLVL.

This clone was counted at least ten times. The same CDR3 can be traced to other DNA sequences in this sample. CDR3 DNA sequence: TGTGCCAGCCGGCGACAGGGGGACACCGGGGAGCTGTTTTTT. As protein: CASRRQGDTGELFF. V gene TRBV3-1 (or the pseudogene TRBV3-2) combines with J gene TRBJ2-2; 9 nucleotides agree with TRBD1. Germline CDR1 and CDR2: LGHDT and YNNKEL (reference sequence). Trimming removed 8 bases from V and 3 bases from J; junction bases left unmatched: 4. This CDR3 comprises 14 residues.

The V and J genes are TRBV7-2 and TRBJ2-3, with 11 bases identical to TRBD2. CDR1 and CDR2 (germline): SGHTA, FQGNSA. With V trimmed by 5 bases and J by 4 bases, 8 bases remained unmatched. The CDR3 length is 16 residues. The CDR3 protein is CASSGSGRARADTQYF. DNA of the CDR3: TGTGCCAGCAGCGGTAGCGGGAGGGCCAGGGCAGATACGCAGTATTTT.

This clone has a count of ten or more. V usage is TRBV6-5 and J usage is TRBJ1-2, with a possible D match to TRBD1 (6 bases). The CDR3 covers 12 residues. Trimming pared 4 bases from V and 13 bases from J, leaving 16 bases between. The germline CDR1 and CDR2 sequences are MNHEY and SVGAGI. The CDR3 DNA sequence: TGTGCCAGCAGTTTTGGGGGCGGGAGGTGCACCTTC. Its translation is CASSFGGGRCTF.

The rearrangement links TRBV18 to TRBJ2-5, with 8 bases lining up with TRBD1. Per germline, CDR1 KGHSH and CDR2 LQKENI. The J segment lost 5 bases and the V segment lost 3 bases, leaving 8 bases of the junction unmatched. CDR3 length: 15 residues. The CDR3 sequence is CASSPASGGSETQYF. DNA of the CDR3: TGTGCCAGCTCACCGGCTTCAGGGGGCAGTGAGACCCAGTACTTC.

V usage is TRBV7-2 and J usage is TRBJ2-5, with D maybe TRBD1 (7 bases). Trimming stripped 5 bases from V and 4 bases from J, with 17 bases between. The CDR3 is 15 residues long. In germline, CDR1 is SGHTA, CDR2 FQGNSA. The CDR3 DNA is TGTGCCAGCAGCCGGCGGGACAGCACACTAGAGACCCAGTACTTC. Translation: CASSRRDSTLETQYF.

This clone was observed a handful of times. The J gene is TRBJ2-7, the V gene TRBV11-2, with 7 bases aligning to TRBD1. Looked up from germline, CDR1 is SGHAT and CDR2 is FQNNGV. The trim removed 5 bases at V and 3 bases at J, leaving 10 bases unmatched. The CDR3 runs 15 residues. In DNA, the CDR3 is TGTGCCAGCAGCCCCGGGACAGCAAGCTTCTACGAGCAGTACTTC. Residues: CASSPGTASFYEQYF.

This clone was picked up one time. J is TRBJ1-2 and V is TRBV7-9, with 7 bases that match TRBD1. CDR1 is SEHNR and CDR2 is FQNEAQ in the germline V gene (reference sequence). The ends lost 0 bases at V and 12 bases at J; junction bases unmatched: 7. There are 13 residues in the CDR3. The CDR3 loop is CASSLALGRGNTF. The CDR3, as DNA: TGTGCCAGCAGCTTAGCGCTCGGCAGGGGGAACACCTTC.

This rearrangement joins TRBV28 to TRBJ1-3; TRBD1 aligns across 7 bases. J was trimmed by 4 bases and V by 5 bases; bases with no gene match: 8. CDR3 length: 15 amino acids. The germline CDR1 and CDR2 sequences are MDHEN and SYDVKM. In DNA form, the CDR3 reads TGTGCCAGCAGTACTCCCTCGACAGGGGGAAACACCATATATTTT. This encodes CASSTPSTGGNTIYF.